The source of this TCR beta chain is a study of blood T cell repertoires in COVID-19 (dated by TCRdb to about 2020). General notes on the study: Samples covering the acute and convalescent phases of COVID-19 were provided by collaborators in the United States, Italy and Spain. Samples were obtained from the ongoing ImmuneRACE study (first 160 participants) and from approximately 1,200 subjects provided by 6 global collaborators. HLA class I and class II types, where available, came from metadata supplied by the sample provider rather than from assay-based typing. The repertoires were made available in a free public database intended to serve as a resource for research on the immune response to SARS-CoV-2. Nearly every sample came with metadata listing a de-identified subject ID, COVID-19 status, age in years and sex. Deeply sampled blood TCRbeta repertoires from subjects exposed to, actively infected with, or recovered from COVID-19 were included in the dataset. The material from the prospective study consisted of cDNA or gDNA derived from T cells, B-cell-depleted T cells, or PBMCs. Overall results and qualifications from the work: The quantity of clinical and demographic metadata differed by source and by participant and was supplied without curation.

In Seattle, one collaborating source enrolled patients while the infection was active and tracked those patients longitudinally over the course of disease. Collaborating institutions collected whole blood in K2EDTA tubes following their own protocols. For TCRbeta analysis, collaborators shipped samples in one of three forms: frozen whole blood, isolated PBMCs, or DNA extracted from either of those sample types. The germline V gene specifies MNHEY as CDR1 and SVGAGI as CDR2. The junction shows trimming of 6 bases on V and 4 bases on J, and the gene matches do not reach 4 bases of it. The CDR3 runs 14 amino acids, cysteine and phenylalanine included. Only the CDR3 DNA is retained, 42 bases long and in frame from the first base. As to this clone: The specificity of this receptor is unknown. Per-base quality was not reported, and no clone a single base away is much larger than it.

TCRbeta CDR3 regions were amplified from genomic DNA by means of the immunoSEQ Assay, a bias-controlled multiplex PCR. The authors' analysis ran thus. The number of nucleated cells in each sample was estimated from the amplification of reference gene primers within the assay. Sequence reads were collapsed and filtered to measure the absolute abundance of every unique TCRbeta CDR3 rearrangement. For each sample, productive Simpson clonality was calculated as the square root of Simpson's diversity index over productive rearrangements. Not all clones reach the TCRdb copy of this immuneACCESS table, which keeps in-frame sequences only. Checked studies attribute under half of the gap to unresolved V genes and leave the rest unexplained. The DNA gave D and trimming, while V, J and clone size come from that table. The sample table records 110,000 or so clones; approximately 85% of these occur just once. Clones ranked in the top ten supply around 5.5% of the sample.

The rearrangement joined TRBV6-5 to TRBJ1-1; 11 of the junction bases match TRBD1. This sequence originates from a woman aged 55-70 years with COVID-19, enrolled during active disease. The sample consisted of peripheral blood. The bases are TGTGCCAGCAGCCCGGGACAGGGGGTCACTGAAGCTTTCTTT. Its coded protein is CASSPGQGVTEAFF.